The rows below give T cell receptor beta chains drawn from one sample of a study of blood T cells in healthy people across ages. One entry per CDR3 protein results from TCRdb running MiXCR on the 5' RACE reads. The sample has 710,000 or so distinct CDR3 sequences; approximately 22% are singletons. Input material: blood. These receptor sequences come from a man aged 70 or older in good health. Each CDR3 is given without its conserved first and last residue.

SVDLRVGYT | 9 | TRBJ1-2 | TRBV29-1
ASSPAAKLEAF | 11 | TRBJ1-1 | TRBV3-1
ASRFRWDGCT | 10 | TRBJ1-2 | TRBV12-3/TRBV12-4
ASSPLRPQTDTRY | 13 | TRBJ2-3 | TRBV7-2
ASSLGGARRETQY | 13 | TRBJ2-5 | TRBV27
ASSPGRVAF | 9 | TRBJ1-1 | TRBV28
SATYRDRATDTQY | 13 | TRBJ2-3 | TRBV20-1
ASSSGGGSNEQF | 12 | - | TRBV5-1
ASSPTLGQGAL | 11 | TRBJ2-1 | TRBV28
ASRQTVNTGELF | 12 | TRBJ2-2 | TRBV2
SVEGAGQGYTGELF | 14 | TRBJ2-2 | TRBV29-1
ATSRDLAVDSGTQY | 14 | TRBJ2-3 | TRBV15
ASTFMGVLAGEREQF | 15 | - | TRBV6-2/TRBV6-3
ASSFRARDEQY | 11 | TRBJ2-7 | TRBV7-2
SARTGGAYSNQPQH | 14 | TRBJ1-5 | TRBV20-1
ASSQDVTGRSPLH | 13 | TRBJ1-6 | TRBV4-3
ASSLRLSNYGYT | 12 | TRBJ1-2 | TRBV7-2
ASSLETGTKLTDTQY | 15 | TRBJ2-3 | TRBV14
ATSRDLGIRGEKLF | 14 | TRBJ1-4 | TRBV15
ASSSEWTVGGNEQF | 14 | TRBJ2-1 | TRBV7-9
ASSLAGTGSSNEQF | 14 | TRBJ2-1 | TRBV12-3/TRBV12-4
ASSWTPTDTQY | 11 | TRBJ2-3 | TRBV7-2
ASSQDFPSGETQY | 13 | TRBJ2-5 | TRBV4-1
ASSLRGLSGGKLF | 13 | TRBJ1-4 | TRBV7-9
ASSPLGQGDRSDTQY | 15 | TRBJ2-3 | TRBV28
ASTLGVAGYEQY | 12 | - | TRBV12-3/TRBV12-4
ASSITGLAGRHTGELF | 16 | TRBJ2-2 | TRBV12-3/TRBV12-4
ASSLWDWNTGELF | 13 | TRBJ2-2 | TRBV6-1
ASVVPGQGLGYEQF | 14 | TRBJ2-1 | TRBV2
ASSLAVPGELF | 11 | TRBJ2-2 | TRBV28
ASKAAISTDTQY | 12 | TRBJ2-3 | TRBV5-1
ASSLTLLPRDRGTKNIQY | 18 | TRBJ2-4 | TRBV28
ASSLTTKPTGELF | 13 | TRBJ2-2 | TRBV5-1
ASSQEAGEEKLF | 12 | TRBJ1-4 | TRBV4-2
ASSPTRTETQY | 11 | TRBJ2-5 | TRBV18
SARKGARAL | 9 | TRBJ1-1 | TRBV20-1
ASSLRAPSGGTDTQY | 15 | TRBJ2-3 | TRBV5-5
ASRAGGKLF | 9 | TRBJ1-4 | TRBV6-5
ASSAVNYGYT | 10 | TRBJ1-2 | TRBV9
ASSRTRDKNEKLF | 13 | TRBJ1-4 | TRBV12-3/TRBV12-4
ASSSELQGLGEKLF | 14 | TRBJ1-4 | TRBV7-9
AIMRPNTDTQY | 11 | TRBJ2-3 | TRBV10-3
ASSQVEGYNEQF | 12 | - | TRBV14
SAPDWRGSDNEQF | 13 | TRBJ2-1 | TRBV20-1
SKWVQETQY | 9 | TRBJ2-5 | TRBV20-1
ASSADRSNIQY | 11 | TRBJ2-4 | TRBV12-3/TRBV12-4
ASRLTRLANDEQF | 13 | TRBJ2-1 | TRBV6-6
AISDNQETQY | 10 | TRBJ2-5 | TRBV10-3
ASSLGQGNVDTQY | 13 | TRBJ2-3 | TRBV5-5